This T cell receptor beta chain derives from a study of T-cell reconstitution after alpha-beta-depleted transplantation in children. The library targeted TCRbeta and was prepared with unique molecular identifiers. TCRdb passed the PCR reads through MiXCR, listing each CDR3 protein once. The sample has some 490,000 distinct CDR3 sequences, 9.5% to 15% seen once. Germline V gene sequence: CDR1 SQVTM, CDR2 ANQGSEA. The germline V and J ends were trimmed by 7 bases and 1 base, with 10 bases remaining between them. The CDR3 length is 12 residues. In this sample, this clonotype turned up a few times. This chain uses TRBV29-1 with TRBJ1-1, with D possibly matching TRBD1 (6 bases). Source: PBMCs from the stem cell graft donor, taken from the stem cell graft. The receptor comes from a human donor who donated a stem cell graft to a child with combined immunodeficiency. The DNA for the CDR3 is TGCAGCGCTACGGACAGGAACACTGAAGCTTTCTTT. It is translated as CSATDRNTEAFF.